The next 12 T cell receptor beta chains were all read from a single sample in a study of molecular identifiers for immune sequencing clone quantification. A single record per CDR3 protein comes from TCRdb applying MiXCR to the PCR reads. This table has hundreds of thousands of distinct CDR3 sequences, about 20% appearing once. Sequencing input: naive CD8+ T cells from blood, with Jurkat cell RNA spiked in. Documented subset: FACS-sorted CD8+CD4-CCR7+CD45RA+ naive T cells. These receptors were collected from a human donor in good health. Some libraries in this study had Jurkat cell RNA spiked in.

This clonotype was seen more than once but under ten times. The rearrangement joins TRBV6-5 to TRBJ2-3; D not certain. V was trimmed by 0 bases and J by 5 bases, leaving 9 bases between them. Looked up from germline, CDR1 is MNHEY and CDR2 is SVGAGI. CDR3 size: 14 residues. The CDR3 reads CASSYSKGGDTQYF. In DNA form, the CDR3 reads TGTGCCAGCAGTTACTCGAAAGGTGGAGATACGCAGTATTTT.

V is TRBV7-9 and J is TRBJ2-3; TRBD2 aligns across 8 bases. V shed 4 bases and J 2 bases; nucleotides not matched to a gene: 11. The CDR3 runs 17 residues. CDR1 is SEHNR, CDR2 FQNEAQ, per germline (reference sequence). This CDR3 reads CASSSTRFSGDTDTQYF. DNA of the CDR3: TGTGCCAGCAGCTCTACCCGATTTAGCGGGGACACAGATACGCAGTATTTT.

This clonotype was picked up many times. The chain uses TRBV27 and TRBJ2-3; weak D call: TRBD2 (5 bases). The length of the CDR3 is 17 residues. Germline V gives CDR1 MNHEY, CDR2 SMNVEV (reference sequence). The V end was cut by 7 bases, the J end by 4 bases, with 24 bases between. CDR3 residues: CASTDLQTGKGADTQYF. The CDR3 region has the DNA TGTGCCAGCACTGATCTCCAGACGGGAAAAGGCGCAGATACGCAGTATTTT.

The chain couples TRBV5-1 to TRBJ1-1, with 12 bases lining up with TRBD1. This CDR3 has 15 residues. The V gene's germline CDR1 is SGHRS and CDR2 YFSETQ. The J segment lost 5 bases and the V segment lost 4 bases, leaving 6 bases of the junction unmatched. This CDR3 is CASSAGTGGYTEAFF. CDR3 nucleotides: TGCGCCAGCAGCGCCGGGACAGGGGGCTATACTGAAGCTTTCTTT. Looking up the rest from reference TRBV5-1 and TRBJ1-1 gives the full variable domain: KAGVTQTPRYLIKTRGQQVTLSCSPISGHRSVSWYQQTPGQGLQFLFEYFSETQRNKGNFPGRFSGRQFSNSRSEMNVSTLELGDSALYLCASSAGTGGYTEAFFGQGTRLTVV.

In this sample, this clonotype turned up a few times. The rearrangement links TRBV20-1 to TRBJ2-2; 10 nucleotides match TRBD2. CDR1 DFQATT and CDR2 SNEGSKA come from the germline V gene (reference sequence). This CDR3 comprises 16 residues. Trimming removed 6 bases from V and 7 bases from J; junction bases left unmatched: 14. The CDR3 region is CSARDLAGVTGGELFF. The CDR3 DNA sequence: TGCAGTGCCCGGGATCTAGCGGGAGTAACAGGCGGGGAGCTGTTTTTT.

This clonotype appeared a few times. The CDR3 sequence: CASSLRGGPHSGANVLTF. The CDR3 nucleotides read TGTGCCAGCAGCTTAAGGGGCGGGCCACACTCTGGGGCCAACGTCCTGACTTTC. The chain joins TRBV7-3 to TRBJ2-6; D could derive from TRBD1 or TRBD2 (5 bases each). The V end was cut by 1 base, the J end by 0 bases, with 13 bases between. Germline V lookup: CDR1 SGHTA, CDR2 FQGTGA. This CDR3 is built from 18 residues.

The rearrangement joins TRBV27 to TRBJ2-1; 10 nucleotides line up with TRBD2. The CDR3 sequence is 15 residues long. CDR1 and CDR2 (germline): MNHEY, SMNVEV (reference sequence). Trimming at V came to 4 bases and at J to 4 bases, leaving 4 bases not matched to a gene. CDR3 coding DNA: TGTGCCAGCAGTTACAGGACTAGCGGTTACAATGAGCAGTTCTTC. This encodes CASSYRTSGYNEQFF.

This clonotype has a handful of counts. The chain is built from TRBV13 and TRBJ2-5; D possibly corresponds to TRBD1 (5 bases). Germline CDR1 reads PRHDT; CDR2 reads FYEKMQ (reference sequence). The CDR3 extends over 18 amino acids. V lost 5 bases and J 2 bases, leaving 24 bases between the germline ends. The CDR3 DNA reads as TGTGCCAGCAGCCGAGTGCAGACGACAGAATTAATTCAAGAGACCCAGTACTTC. Protein sequence: CASSRVQTTELIQETQYF.

Note on this clonotype: One base away lies a much larger clone, so this may be a sequencing read error. This CDR3 is missing its conserved last phenylalanine or tryptophan, likely due to a read error. The chain links TRBV12-5 to TRBJ1-1, with D unresolved. Looked up from germline, CDR1 is LGHNT and CDR2 is FRNRAP. V lost 3 bases to trimming and J lost 2 bases, with 4 bases between them. The CDR3 has 12 amino acids. CDR3 protein: CASGLLNTEAFS. The CDR3 DNA reads as TGTGCTAGTGGTTTACTAAACACTGAAGCTTTCTCT.

This chain links TRBV30 with TRBJ2-2; the D is unclear. Germline CDR1 reads GTSNPN; CDR2 reads SVGIG (reference sequence). V was shortened by 1 base and J by 2 bases, with 8 bases between the two germline ends. This CDR3 has 14 residues. For the CDR3, the DNA is TGTGCCTGGAGTGAACGGCTCAACACCGGGGAGCTGTTTTTT. It yields the protein CAWSERLNTGELFF. Looking up the rest from reference TRBV30 and TRBJ2-2 gives the full variable domain: SQTIHQWPATLVQPVGSPLSLECTVEGTSNPNLYWYRQAAGRGLQLLFYSVGIGQISSEVPQNLSASRPQDRQFILSSKKLLLSDSGFYLCAWSERLNTGELFFGEGSRLTVL.

A note on this clonotype: It may be a read error: a sequence one base away is much more abundant. The CDR3 protein is CASSPPQQGHNSPLHF. DNA for the CDR3: TGTGCCAGCAGCCCCCCCCAACAGGGGCATAATTCACCCCTCCACTTT. This rearrangement joins TRBV7-9 to TRBJ1-6; 7 bases agree with TRBD1. V was clipped by 5 bases and J by 5 bases; unmatched bases: 9. The CDR3 consists of 16 residues. Germline V gene data show CDR1 as SEHNR and CDR2 as FQNEAQ (reference sequence).

This sequence joins TRBV20-1 and TRBJ2-5; 10 positions match TRBD2. The CDR3 loop spans 15 amino acids. Germline assignment: CDR1 DFQATT and CDR2 SNEGSKA (reference sequence). V shed 0 bases and J 2 bases; nucleotides not matched to a gene: 3. The CDR3 spells CSARDRAGGQETQYF. The CDR3 DNA reads as TGCAGTGCTAGAGATAGAGCGGGGGGGCAAGAGACCCAGTACTTC.